The 16 T cell receptor beta chains presented below share a single source sample, sequenced in a study of cytomegalovirus exposure and HLA in healthy donors. Primers for the PCR totalled 60 Vbeta and 13 Jbeta. Assay: immunoSEQ multiplex PCR; the TCRdb copy retains only in-frame clones and omits some. The table lists over 150,000 clones, roughly 85% of them singletons. Sequencing input: PBMCs. These receptors were obtained from a man aged 40-49 years in good health and CMV-seronegative.

This sequence joins TRBV5-1 and TRBJ1-2, with a possible D match to TRBD1 (5 bases). The CDR3 length is 14 residues. The germline V and J ends were trimmed by 2 bases and 2 bases, with 10 bases remaining between them. The germline gives CDR1 SGHRS, CDR2 YFSETQ. CDR3 protein: CASSLVQENYGYTF. In DNA, the CDR3 is TGCGCCAGCAGCTTAGTACAGGAGAACTATGGCTACACCTTC.

The chain couples TRBV27 to TRBJ1-2; 7 bases are a match to TRBD1. V trimming: 0 bases; J trimming: 2 bases; junction bases outside the gene matches: 0. This CDR3 has 14 residues. Germline loops: CDR1 MNHEY, CDR2 SMNVEV (reference sequence). The CDR3 region is CASSLSGQNYGYTF. CDR3 nucleotide sequence: TGTGCCAGCAGTTTATCGGGACAGAACTATGGCTACACCTTC.

The gene calls are TRBV7-2 and TRBJ1-2; no clear D gene. This CDR3 has 14 residues. With 0 bases removed from V and 6 bases from J, the gap between germline ends came to 11 bases. From germline, CDR1 is SGHTA and CDR2 FQGNSA. The CDR3 DNA is TGTGCCAGCAGCTTAGCTCTGGCAGTGGATGGCTACACCTTC. It codes for CASSLALAVDGYTF.

The chain is built from TRBV19 and TRBJ2-7, with D uncertain. Per germline, CDR1 LNHDA and CDR2 SQIVND (reference sequence). This CDR3 spans 14 amino acids. V shed 5 bases and J shed 0 bases, with 11 bases lying between them. As DNA, the CDR3 is TGTGCCAGTAGTGCCTCCGCGAACTCCTACGAGCAGTACTTC. Translating gives CASSASANSYEQYF.

The chain carries TRBV29-1 and TRBJ2-5; a possible D gene is TRBD1 (7 bases). The V gene's germline CDR1 is SQVTM and CDR2 ANQGSEA. Trimming took 6 bases from V and 4 from J, leaving 36 bases between them. The CDR3 totals 20 residues. The CDR3 region has the DNA TGCAGCGTAGACCTGACTCGCCACCTGACAGGGACTTTGTTCGCAGAGACCCAGTACTTC. Protein: CSVDLTRHLTGTLFAETQYF.

J is TRBJ2-7 and V is TRBV4-1; 8 nucleotides match TRBD1. Germline V lookup: CDR1 MGHRA, CDR2 YSYEKL. Losses at the gene ends were 6 bases for V and 6 bases for J; bases not matched to a gene: 7. The length of the CDR3 is 13 residues. The CDR3 coding sequence is TGCGCCAGCAGTCAAACGACAGGGGCCGAGCAGTACTTC. Translated, it gives CASSQTTGAEQYF.

J is TRBJ1-5 and V is TRBV6-6, with 8 bases identical to TRBD1. Trimming removed 11 bases from V and 5 bases from J; junction bases left unmatched: 8. CDR1 is MNHNY, CDR2 SVGAGI, per germline (reference sequence). This CDR3 comprises 13 residues. CDR3 coding DNA: TGTGCCCTTAGCCCAGGGGGCTATCAGCCCCAGCATTTT. Its protein is CALSPGGYQPQHF.

The chain links TRBV29-1 to TRBJ2-3; D is undetermined. Germline V lookup: CDR1 SQVTM, CDR2 ANQGSEA. The CDR3 length is 13 residues. V gave up 3 bases and J gave up 4 bases, with 11 bases separating them. Written as DNA, the CDR3 is TGCAGCGTTGATGGGCAGCAGCCAGATACGCAGTATTTT. This encodes CSVDGQQPDTQYF.

The chain combines TRBV5-4 with TRBJ2-1, with D possibly matching TRBD1 (6 bases). The CDR3 consists of 13 residues. Trimming removed 4 bases from V and 4 bases from J, with 9 bases in between. CDR1 and CDR2 from the germline V gene are SGHNT and YYREEE (reference sequence). The CDR3 DNA follows: TGTGCCAGCAGCACGACAGGATACAATGAGCAGTTCTTC. As protein: CASSTTGYNEQFF.

The chain is built from TRBV28 and TRBJ2-4; no clear D. The length of the CDR3 is 14 residues. V lost 6 bases and J lost 0, with 9 bases in between. Germline CDR1 reads MDHEN; CDR2 reads SYDVKM. DNA for the CDR3: TGTGCCAGCAGGTTCTCTCTAGCCAAAAACATTCAGTACTTC. It encodes CASRFSLAKNIQYF.

The genes are TRBV6-1 and TRBJ2-5; D perhaps matches TRBD1 (7 bases). The DNA end is more similar to TRBJ2-7, so the J call may be wrong. Germline CDR1 and CDR2: MNHNS and SASEGT. CDR3 length: 14 residues. DNA for the CDR3: TGTGCCAGCAGGGAGACAGGGAGGATGGACGAGCAGTACTTC. Translation: CASRETGRMDEQYF.

The rearrangement links TRBV13 to TRBJ2-5, with D perhaps TRBD2 (6 bases). The V gene's germline CDR1 is PRHDT and CDR2 FYEKMQ (reference sequence). The CDR3 is made up of 12 amino acids. The V end lost 0 bases, the J end lost 7 bases, and 6 bases lay between the germline ends. For the CDR3, the DNA is TGTGCCAGCAGCTTAGGGGGGGGGACCCAGTACTTC. Amino acids: CASSLGGGTQYF.

The V gene is TRBV6-6, the J gene TRBJ1-1; maybe TRBD1 (6 bases). The germline gives CDR1 MNHNY, CDR2 SVGAGI (reference sequence). CDR3 length equals 15 residues. The V gene lost 8 bases and the J gene lost 5 bases, with 21 bases spanning the gap. Here the CDR3 reads CASSVQNPRGTEAFF. CDR3 bases: TGTGCCAGCTCGGTCCAGAACCCGAGGGGGACTGAAGCTTTCTTT.

This clone was seen more than once but under ten times. The J gene is TRBJ2-1, the V gene TRBV30; 9 bases align to TRBD2. Trimming took 4 bases from V and 9 from J; bases not matched to a gene: 7. The CDR3 totals 13 residues. Germline-derived CDR1 and CDR2 are GTSNPN and SVGIG (reference sequence). The DNA of the CDR3 is TGTGCCTGGAATGGCGGGAGGGCCGTTGAGCAGTTCTTC. It yields the protein CAWNGGRAVEQFF.

The chain uses TRBV7-9 and TRBJ1-4, with TRBD1 identical over 7 bases. The V gene's germline CDR1 is SEHNR and CDR2 FQNEAQ (reference sequence). The CDR3 totals 14 residues. V lost 5 bases, J lost 6 bases, and 6 bases stayed unmatched. The CDR3 reads CASSLLTGDEKLFF. CDR3 DNA sequence: TGTGCCAGCAGCCTACTCACAGGGGATGAAAAACTGTTTTTT.

This chain uses TRBV28 with TRBJ2-4, with D perhaps matching TRBD1 (6 bases). The CDR3 is 17 amino acids. Germline V gene lookup returns CDR1 MDHEN and CDR2 SYDVKM. The V end was cut by 4 bases, the J end by 7 bases, with 23 bases between. The CDR3 sequence is CASSSRRGRAQGNIQYF. CDR3 nucleotides: TGTGCCAGCAGTTCCCGCCGGGGCAGGGCCCAGGGGAACATTCAGTACTTC.